This TCR beta chain was identified during a study of cytomegalovirus exposure and HLA in healthy donors. Both 60 Vbeta primers and 13 Jbeta primers went into the PCR. Only in-frame clones appear in the TCRdb table, and some are missing; sequencing was by immunoSEQ multiplex PCR. The sample contains more than 95,000 clones, about 78% of which appear only once. The CDR3 covers 13 residues. Germline loops: CDR1 SEHNR, CDR2 FQNEAQ (reference sequence). V was pared by 4 bases and J by 4 bases, with 9 bases between. This chain joins TRBV7-9 and TRBJ2-3; TRBD1 might be the D (5 bases). Input material: PBMCs. The clonotype was recovered from a man aged 25-45 years in good health and CMV-seronegative. The CDR3 protein is CASSSGSADTQYF. The CDR3 DNA reads as TGTGCCAGCAGCTCAGGGTCAGCAGATACGCAGTATTTT.